Listed here are 28 T cell receptor beta chains from one sample, sequenced in a study of blood T cell repertoires in COVID-19. TCRdb keeps only in-frame clones here, not all; method: immunoSEQ multiplex PCR. The sample carries around 170,000 clones, just over 85% recorded once. The sequenced material came from peripheral blood. These receptors all stem from a man in his fifties with active or convalescent COVID-19.

The chain couples TRBV12-5 to TRBJ1-5; D perhaps matches TRBD1 (6 bases). The CDR3 spans 14 residues. Germline CDR1 and CDR2: LGHNT and FRNRAP. CDR3 loop: CATTPGHINQPQHF. The CDR3 bases are TGTGCCACTACTCCGGGACACATCAATCAGCCCCAGCATTTT.

The chain has TRBV28 and TRBJ1-1, with 7 positions matching TRBD1. The germline V gene has CDR1 MDHEN and CDR2 SYDVKM. The trim removed 6 bases at V and 9 bases at J, leaving 13 bases unmatched. This CDR3 is 14 amino acids long. DNA for the CDR3: TGTGCCAGCAGCTCCGGACAGGACCTCCTGAAAGCTTTCTTT. Translated, it gives CASSSGQDLLKAFF. The variable domain in full, completed from reference TRBV28 and TRBJ1-1, reads DVKVTQSSRYLVKRTGEKVFLECVQDMDHENMFWYRQDPGLGLRLIYFSYDVKMKEKGDIPEGYSVSREKKERFSLILESASTNQTSMYLCASSSGQDLLKAFFGQGTRLTVV.

V usage is TRBV7-3 and J usage is TRBJ2-3; 11 bases fit TRBD2. V lost 4 bases to trimming and J lost 3 bases; unmatched junction nucleotides: 6. CDR3 length: 16 residues. The germline gives CDR1 SGHTA, CDR2 FQGTGA. This CDR3 reads CASSSMGLAETDTQYF. CDR3 coding DNA: TGTGCCAGCAGCTCGATGGGACTAGCGGAGACAGATACGCAGTATTTT.

This clone has only a few counts. The chain has TRBV10-3 and TRBJ2-2; D call uncertain. Germline lookup yields CDR1 ENHRY and CDR2 SYGVKD. V was clipped by 4 bases and J by 8 bases, with 11 bases between them. The CDR3 has 13 residues. CDR3 DNA sequence: TGTGCCATCAGTGCGAGTATCCGAGGGGAGCTGTTTTTT. This gives the protein CAISASIRGELFF.

V gene TRBV11-2 combines with J gene TRBJ2-5; D may be TRBD1 (6 bases). Trimming pared 0 bases from V and 2 bases from J, leaving 10 bases between. The CDR3 runs 15 residues. Germline V CDR1 and CDR2: SGHAT, FQNNGV. The CDR3 sequence: CASSLDLGGQETQYF. CDR3 nucleotide sequence: TGTGCCAGCAGCTTAGATCTAGGGGGTCAAGAGACCCAGTACTTC.

In regard to this clone: One end of the junction fails to match germline, which may point to a read error. The rearrangement joins TRBV10-3 to TRBJ1-2; D possibly corresponds to TRBD1 (6 bases). Germline assignment: CDR1 ENHRY and CDR2 SYGVKD. The CDR3 spans 11 residues. The CDR3 DNA is TGTGCCATCAGCCCGACAGGAGACCTTATCTTC. This codes for CAISPTGDLIF.

V is TRBV28 and J is TRBJ1-6; possibly TRBD1 for D (6 bases). Germline CDR1 and CDR2: MDHEN and SYDVKM. The ends were cut back, 5 bases at V and 5 bases at J, with 13 bases in the middle. This CDR3 is built from 15 residues. CDR3 residues: CASSPSQGNNSPLHF. The CDR3 bases are TGTGCCAGCAGTCCTAGCCAGGGGAATAATTCACCCCTCCACTTT.

This sequence joins TRBV7-9 and TRBJ2-3; 8 bases align to TRBD2. The CDR3 runs 14 residues. Germline V gene lookup returns CDR1 SEHNR and CDR2 FQNEAQ (reference sequence). V shed 5 bases, J shed 1 base, and the junction held 2 bases outside the gene matches. DNA for the CDR3: TGTGCCAGCAGCCTGACTAGCGGCACAGATACGCAGTATTTT. Translating gives CASSLTSGTDTQYF. The full variable domain, with the rest looked up from reference TRBV7-9 and TRBJ2-3, is DTGVSQNPRHKITKRGQNVTFRCDPISEHNRLYWYRQTLGQGPEFLTYFQNEAQLEKSRLLSDRFSAERPKGSFSTLEIQRTEQGDSAMYLCASSLTSGTDTQYFGPGTRLTVL.

V gene TRBV19 combines with J gene TRBJ2-3, with a weak D call TRBD2 (7 bases). Germline lookup yields CDR1 LNHDA and CDR2 SQIVND (reference sequence). Trimming pared 5 bases from V and 4 bases from J, leaving 16 bases between. CDR3 length: 15 amino acids. CDR3 region: CASSWGPGGADTQYF. CDR3 sequence (DNA): TGTGCCAGTAGTTGGGGGCCGGGGGGCGCAGATACGCAGTATTTT.

The CDR3 reads CASSTGGGANVLTF. The CDR3 DNA reads as TGTGCCAGCAGTACAGGGGGTGGGGCCAACGTCCTGACTTTC. The chain combines TRBV2 with TRBJ2-6; TRBD1 matches 8 bases. Germline V CDR1 and CDR2: SNHLY, FYNNEI. The J segment lost 3 bases and the V segment lost 5 bases, leaving 0 bases of the junction unmatched. The CDR3 length is 14 residues. The whole variable domain, filled in from reference TRBV2 and TRBJ2-6, reads EPEVTQTPSHQVTQMGQEVILRCVPISNHLYFYWYRQILGQKVEFLVSFYNNEISEKSEIFDDQFSVERPDGSNFTLKIRSTKLEDSAMYFCASSTGGGANVLTFGAGSRLTVL.

This clone was recorded a few times. The rearrangement joins TRBV27 to TRBJ2-1; a weak D match, TRBD2 (6 bases). V was clipped by 5 bases and J by 8 bases, with 19 bases between them. CDR1 and CDR2 from the germline V gene are MNHEY and SMNVEV (reference sequence). The CDR3 has 15 residues. CDR3 amino acids: CASSESGLSGDEQFF. The CDR3 nucleotides read TGTGCCAGCAGTGAAAGCGGGCTAAGTGGGGATGAGCAGTTCTTC.

This clone was detected a few times. The V call is TRBV9, the J call TRBJ2-2; weak D call: TRBD1 (5 bases). CDR3 length equals 14 residues. Germline V gene lookup returns CDR1 SGDLS and CDR2 YYNGEE. Trimming cost V 3 bases and J 7 bases, with 13 bases left between them. CDR3 DNA: TGTGCCAGCAGCGCTACAACAGGACGCGGGGAGCTGTTTTTT. It yields the protein CASSATTGRGELFF.

This clone was seen a single time. This chain uses TRBV3-1 (or the pseudogene TRBV3-2) with TRBJ1-2; D gene uncertain. The V end was cut by 1 base, the J end by 0 bases, with 9 bases between. Germline V lookup: CDR1 LGHDT, CDR2 YNNKEL (reference sequence). The CDR3 contains 15 residues. The CDR3 loop reads CASSQVAASNYGYTF. For the CDR3, the DNA is TGTGCCAGCAGCCAAGTCGCAGCGTCTAACTATGGCTACACCTTC.

The genes are TRBV19 and TRBJ1-3, with a possible D match to TRBD1 (5 bases). Germline lookup yields CDR1 LNHDA and CDR2 SQIVND (reference sequence). Trimming took off 8 bases at V and 1 base at J, with 12 bases between the two ends. The CDR3 extends over 14 amino acids. CDR3 coding DNA: TGTGCCAGTTTAGCTTCAGGGTCTGGAAACACCATATATTTT. It specifies CASLASGSGNTIYF. The full variable domain, completed using reference TRBV19 and TRBJ1-3, is DGGITQSPKYLFRKEGQNVTLSCEQNLNHDAMYWYRQDPGQGLRLIYYSQIVNDFQKGDIAEGYSVSREKKESFPLTVTSAQKNPTAFYLCASLASGSGNTIYFGEGSWLTVV.

The chain recombines TRBV9 with TRBJ1-5, with a possible D match to TRBD1 (6 bases). With 0 bases removed from V and 5 bases from J, the gap between germline ends came to 9 bases. This CDR3 is 14 amino acids long. Germline loops: CDR1 SGDLS, CDR2 YYNGEE. The CDR3: CASSVGQDHQPQHF. CDR3 nucleotide sequence: TGTGCCAGCAGCGTAGGACAGGATCATCAGCCCCAGCATTTT.

The chain recombines TRBV7-2 with TRBJ2-1; TRBD1 agrees at 11 bases. Germline CDR1 reads SGHTA; CDR2 reads FQGNSA. Trimming at V came to 6 bases and at J to 7 bases, leaving 11 bases not matched to a gene. The CDR3 length is 16 residues. The chain's CDR3 is CASRTRLGQGANEQFF. The CDR3 DNA follows: TGTGCCAGCAGGACCCGTTTAGGACAGGGGGCTAATGAGCAGTTCTTC.

This sequence joins TRBV19 and TRBJ1-5; 7 bases match TRBD1. Germline V gives CDR1 LNHDA, CDR2 SQIVND (reference sequence). The CDR3 totals 15 residues. The J segment lost 6 bases and the V segment lost 6 bases, leaving 11 bases of the junction unmatched. In DNA, the CDR3 is TGTGCCAGTAGCCCTGGACAGGTGGGGGCTCAGCCCCAGCATTTT. Amino acids: CASSPGQVGAQPQHF.

CDR3 bases: TGCGCCAGCAGCTTGACCACTCTTGAGAATGAGCAGTTCTTC. Its protein product is CASSLTTLENEQFF. The chain has TRBV5-1 and TRBJ2-1; D is unresolved. Between the trimmed V and J ends, which lost 1 base and 7 bases, there was a span of 12 bases. The germline V gene encodes CDR1 SGHRS and CDR2 YFSETQ. The CDR3 is 14 residues long. The complete variable domain, with remaining parts taken from reference TRBV5-1 and TRBJ2-1, reads KAGVTQTPRYLIKTRGQQVTLSCSPISGHRSVSWYQQTPGQGLQFLFEYFSETQRNKGNFPGRFSGRQFSNSRSEMNVSTLELGDSALYLCASSLTTLENEQFFGPGTRLTVL.

This clone showed up just a few times. The chain links TRBV3-1 (or the pseudogene TRBV3-2) to TRBJ1-2; TRBD1 is a possible D gene (6 bases). This CDR3 has 15 amino acids. V was pared by 3 bases and J by 4 bases, with 15 bases between. Germline-derived CDR1 and CDR2 are LGHDT and YNNKEL (reference sequence). The CDR3 loop reads CASSHELGAGYGYTF. CDR3 nucleotide sequence: TGTGCCAGCAGCCACGAACTGGGGGCTGGCTATGGCTACACCTTC.

The chain employs TRBV7-3 and TRBJ1-1, with D maybe TRBD1 (5 bases). The CDR3 has 14 amino acids. Trimming shortened V by 1 base and J by 1 base, and 7 bases separated the two germline ends. CDR1 is SGHTA and CDR2 is FQGTGA in the germline V gene. CDR3 amino acids: CASSLSGGNTEAFF. The CDR3 DNA sequence: TGTGCCAGCAGCTTAAGCGGGGGGAACACTGAAGCTTTCTTT.

The chain carries TRBV14 and TRBJ2-5; D remains unclear. The V end lost 6 bases, the J end lost 7 bases, and 9 bases lay between the germline ends. CDR1 SGHDN and CDR2 FVKESK come from the germline V gene. The length of the CDR3 is 11 residues. The DNA of the CDR3 is TGTGCCAGCAGTCGGTGGGCGACCCAGTACTTC. Translation gives CASSRWATQYF.

This clone was found once. The chain recombines TRBV5-1 with TRBJ2-3; 7 bases fit TRBD1. The CDR3 loop spans 14 amino acids. Germline V gene lookup returns CDR1 SGHRS and CDR2 YFSETQ. The V gene end was trimmed by 3 bases and the J gene end by 2 bases; junction bases not matched to a gene: 3. Here the CDR3 DNA reads TGCGCCAGCAGCTCCGGGACAGCCACAGATACGCAGTATTTT. Encoded protein: CASSSGTATDTQYF. The variable domain in full, with the rest retrieved from reference TRBV5-1 and TRBJ2-3, is KAGVTQTPRYLIKTRGQQVTLSCSPISGHRSVSWYQQTPGQGLQFLFEYFSETQRNKGNFPGRFSGRQFSNSRSEMNVSTLELGDSALYLCASSSGTATDTQYFGPGTRLTVL.

In regard to this clone: At the DNA level, this CDR3 is encoded by other sequences in the same sample as well. The rearrangement uses TRBV18 and TRBJ1-3; D is unresolved. V was trimmed by 2 bases and J by 2 bases, leaving 10 bases between them. From germline, CDR1 is KGHSH and CDR2 LQKENI. The CDR3 is 15 amino acids. The CDR3 region is CASSPSGVAGNTIYF. The CDR3 DNA reads as TGTGCCAGCTCACCATCCGGGGTGGCTGGAAACACCATATATTTT.

The chain joins TRBV27 to TRBJ2-5, with D perhaps TRBD2 (5 bases). V shed 5 bases and J shed 0 bases, with 13 bases lying between them. This CDR3 has 15 residues. Germline V gene lookup returns CDR1 MNHEY and CDR2 SMNVEV (reference sequence). CDR3 nucleotide sequence: TGTGCCAGCAGTCCGACCGGCGGGTACCAAGAGACCCAGTACTTC. This translates into CASSPTGGYQETQYF.

The chain joins TRBV30 to TRBJ2-7, with 15 bases lining up with TRBD2. V was clipped by 5 bases and J by 5 bases; unmatched bases: 7. CDR3 length equals 15 residues. CDR1 and CDR2 (germline): GTSNPN, SVGIG (reference sequence). CDR3 residues: CAWGTGLAGGHEQYF. The DNA of the CDR3 is TGTGCCTGGGGGACTGGACTAGCGGGGGGGCACGAGCAGTACTTC.

The chain employs TRBV27 and TRBJ2-7; possible D gene TRBD2, 6 bases. The CDR3 runs to 15 residues. The V and J ends lost 8 bases and 6 bases respectively, with 23 bases between them. Germline-derived CDR1 and CDR2 are MNHEY and SMNVEV (reference sequence). CDR3 DNA: TGTGCCAGCGGGTTAGGAGGGTACCCCCCAAGCGAGCAGTACTTC. This gives the protein CASGLGGYPPSEQYF.

V usage is TRBV5-4 and J usage is TRBJ1-2; the match to TRBD1 covers 7 bases. The CDR3 loop spans 15 amino acids. CDR1 is SGHNT and CDR2 is YYREEE in the germline V gene (reference sequence). V lost 2 bases and J lost 2; bases outside the gene matches: 6. This chain's CDR3 is CASSLNSGQNYGYTF. DNA of the CDR3: TGTGCCAGCAGCTTAAATTCGGGACAGAACTATGGCTACACCTTC.

The chain combines TRBV3-1 (or the pseudogene TRBV3-2) with TRBJ2-2, with TRBD2 matching over 9 bases. Germline V gives CDR1 LGHDT, CDR2 YNNKEL (reference sequence). The CDR3 contains 17 residues. V shed 0 bases and J 4 bases; nucleotides not matched to a gene: 6. The CDR3 DNA reads as TGTGCCAGCAGCCAAGATTTGGTAGCGGGAGCCACCGGGGAGCTGTTTTTT. The encoded protein is CASSQDLVAGATGELFF.